The 29 T cell receptor beta chains below come from one sample, sequenced in a study of blood T cell repertoires in COVID-19. Produced via immunoSEQ multiplex PCR; TCRdb's table is partial and in-frame only. The sample yields about 250,000 clones, around 90% seen once. Specimen: PBMCs or T cells enriched from blood (not recorded which). The receptor source for this set is a woman aged 35 to 49 who had been exposed to COVID-19.

This clone was seen only a few times. CDR3 protein: CASSPNTGELFF. The DNA for the CDR3 is TGTGCCAGCAGTCCTAACACCGGGGAGCTGTTTTTT. The V gene is TRBV27, the J gene TRBJ2-2; D gene ambiguous. The V and J ends lost 5 bases and 2 bases respectively, with 3 bases between them. Looked up from germline, CDR1 is MNHEY and CDR2 is SMNVEV (reference sequence). This CDR3 contains 12 residues.

The V call is TRBV7-2, the J call TRBJ2-5; 9 bases are shared with TRBD1. This CDR3 contains 14 residues. J lost 6 bases, V lost 5 bases, and 7 bases had no gene match. Germline assignment: CDR1 SGHTA and CDR2 FQGNSA. The CDR3 DNA is TGTGCCAGCAGCCGGGACAGGGTAGGAAAGACCCAGTACTTC. This translates into CASSRDRVGKTQYF.

The chain uses TRBV2 and TRBJ2-7; TRBD2 agrees at 7 bases. V lost 5 bases, J lost 5 bases, and 6 bases stayed unmatched. CDR1 SNHLY and CDR2 FYNNEI come from the germline V gene. The CDR3 loop spans 13 amino acids. CDR3 sequence reads: CASSNLGGNEQYF. Here the CDR3 DNA reads TGTGCCAGCAGTAATTTGGGAGGGAACGAGCAGTACTTC.

This clone was observed a few times. J is TRBJ2-1 and V is TRBV30; 12 bases match TRBD2. In germline, CDR1 is GTSNPN, CDR2 SVGIG (reference sequence). With 8 bases clipped from V and 9 bases from J, the junction kept 14 bases outside the gene matches. The CDR3 covers 15 residues. The CDR3 nucleotides are TGTGCCCTCCAGTCGGGGCTAGCGGGAGGGGGTGAGCAGTTCTTC. Its translation: CALQSGLAGGGEQFF. The full variable domain, its missing parts supplied by reference TRBV30 and TRBJ2-1, is SQTIHQWPATLVQPVGSPLSLECTVEGTSNPNLYWYRQAAGRGLQLLFYSVGIGQISSEVPQNLSASRPQDRQFILSSKKLLLSDSGFYLCALQSGLAGGGEQFFGPGTRLTVL.

The chain is built from TRBV9 and TRBJ2-3, with D perhaps matching TRBD2 (7 bases). This CDR3 is built from 16 residues. Between the trimmed V and J ends, which lost 0 bases and 3 bases, there was a span of 14 bases. Germline CDR1 reads SGDLS; CDR2 reads YYNGEE. As DNA, the CDR3 is TGTGCCAGCAGCGTAGGGGAGGGGACACTTACAGATACGCAGTATTTT. Translating it yields CASSVGEGTLTDTQYF.

The chain combines TRBV5-6 with TRBJ2-1; weak D call: TRBD2 (10 bases). The germline V gene encodes CDR1 SGHDT and CDR2 YYEEEE. With 4 bases removed from V and 7 bases from J, the gap between germline ends came to 30 bases. The CDR3 length is 19 residues. The CDR3 region is CASSPLGQGPGLALNEQFF. The CDR3 bases are TGTGCCAGCAGCCCTTTAGGACAGGGGCCGGGACTAGCGTTGAATGAGCAGTTCTTC.

V and J are TRBV11-2 and TRBJ2-1; 10 positions agree with TRBD1. CDR3 length: 14 residues. Per the germline V gene, CDR1 is SGHAT and CDR2 is FQNNGV. Trimming removed 5 bases from V and 7 bases from J; junction bases left unmatched: 5. The CDR3 here is CASSQGQGSNEQFF. The DNA of the CDR3 is TGTGCCAGCAGCCAGGGACAGGGGTCGAATGAGCAGTTCTTC.

This clone has just one count. This sequence joins TRBV24-1 and TRBJ1-5; 8 nucleotides agree with TRBD1. CDR1 is KGHDR and CDR2 is SFDVKD in the germline V gene. With 3 bases clipped from V and 2 bases from J, the junction kept 2 bases outside the gene matches. The CDR3 runs to 15 residues. The CDR3 spells CATSDPGQGNQPQHF. CDR3 bases: TGTGCCACCAGTGATCCGGGACAGGGCAATCAGCCCCAGCATTTT.

The V gene is TRBV4-1, the J gene TRBJ2-2; TRBD1 matches 7 bases. This CDR3 has 20 residues. J lost 2 bases, V lost 2 bases, and 17 bases had no gene match. Germline V gene data show CDR1 as MGHRA and CDR2 as YSYEKL. In DNA, the CDR3 is TGCGCCAGCAGCCAACCGGCCCGAAAGGGGGCATTAGGTAACACCGGGGAGCTGTTTTTT. Protein: CASSQPARKGALGNTGELFF.

This sequence joins TRBV12-3 or TRBV12-4 and TRBJ1-1; TRBD1 is a possible D gene (5 bases). Trimming took off 3 bases at V and 8 bases at J, with 10 bases between the two ends. The CDR3 is 12 residues long. The CDR3 DNA follows: TGTGCCAGCAGTTTTAGGGGTCGAGAAGCTTTCTTT. Residues: CASSFRGREAFF.

The rearrangement joins TRBV19 to TRBJ1-4; 9 positions match TRBD1. The CDR3 runs to 15 residues. The junction had 12 bases not matched to a gene; V was cut back by 9 bases and J by 7 bases. Looked up from germline, CDR1 is LNHDA and CDR2 is SQIVND (reference sequence). CDR3 in amino acids: CASHPLQGAVEKLFF. The CDR3 DNA is TGTGCCAGCCACCCATTACAGGGGGCCGTTGAAAAACTGTTTTTT.

The sample holds one count of this clone. The V gene is TRBV27, the J gene TRBJ1-1; D uncertain. Germline V gives CDR1 MNHEY, CDR2 SMNVEV (reference sequence). V lost 6 bases, J lost 7 bases, and 15 bases lay in between. The CDR3 length is 13 residues. Here the CDR3 reads CASRLEGAFEAFF. The CDR3 DNA is TGTGCCAGCAGGCTAGAGGGCGCGTTTGAAGCTTTCTTT.

J is TRBJ1-1 and V is TRBV6-6, with 9 bases lining up with TRBD1. Germline lookup yields CDR1 MNHNY and CDR2 SVGAGI (reference sequence). The J segment lost 5 bases and the V segment lost 2 bases, leaving 6 bases of the junction unmatched. The CDR3 has 15 residues. Here the CDR3 DNA reads TGTGCCAGCAGTTACCCCGACAGGGGGTGGACTGAAGCTTTCTTT. Encoded protein: CASSYPDRGWTEAFF.

The chain combines TRBV15 with TRBJ1-2; tentatively, D is TRBD1 (5 bases). This CDR3 contains 15 residues. V was clipped by 1 base and J by 6 bases, with 15 bases between them. Per the germline V gene, CDR1 is LNHNV and CDR2 is YYDKDF (reference sequence). The CDR3 loop is CATSRGRGRGHGYTF. CDR3 in DNA: TGTGCCACCAGCAGAGGTAGGGGTCGCGGCCATGGCTACACCTTC.

The count of this clone is one. The rearrangement links TRBV7-3 to TRBJ1-2; D not resolved. In germline, CDR1 is SGHTA, CDR2 FQGTGA. The CDR3 spans 14 residues. Trimming stripped 2 bases from V and 4 bases from J, with 11 bases between. CDR3 DNA sequence: TGTGCCAGCAGCTTATCTGTAGGGAGCTATGGCTACACCTTC. It translates to CASSLSVGSYGYTF.

V is TRBV19 and J is TRBJ2-3, with a tentative D call TRBD2 (6 bases). Trimming took off 3 bases at V and 5 bases at J, with 21 bases between the two ends. This CDR3 is 17 amino acids long. Germline loops: CDR1 LNHDA, CDR2 SQIVND (reference sequence). The CDR3 nucleotides read TGTGCCAGTAGTATTACCGAACTTGGGTCGGAGGGAGATACGCAGTATTTT. Translated: CASSITELGSEGDTQYF.

The chain recombines TRBV29-1 with TRBJ1-4; tentative D call: TRBD1 (6 bases). Trimming pared 5 bases from V and 1 base from J, leaving 11 bases between. The germline CDR1 and CDR2 sequences are SQVTM and ANQGSEA. CDR3 length equals 14 residues. The CDR3 protein is CSVRDTLTNEKLFF. The CDR3 DNA reads TGCAGCGTTCGGGACACCCTAACTAATGAAAAACTGTTTTTT.

This clone was observed a single time. The V gene is TRBV5-4, the J gene TRBJ1-2, with 7 bases fitting TRBD1. The CDR3 covers 14 residues. V gave up 1 base and J gave up 2 bases; unmatched junction bases: 2. Germline V gene sequence: CDR1 SGHNT, CDR2 YYREEE (reference sequence). The CDR3 spells CASSLMTGNYGYTF. DNA for the CDR3: TGTGCCAGCAGCTTGATGACAGGGAACTATGGCTACACCTTC.

The chain has TRBV6-2 or TRBV6-3 and TRBJ2-3, with 7 nucleotides matching TRBD2. Germline-derived CDR1 and CDR2 are MNHEY and SVGEGT. This CDR3 comprises 15 residues. V shed 2 bases, J shed 4 bases, and the junction held 6 bases outside the gene matches. CDR3 in DNA: TGTGCCAGCAGTTACGAGGCTAGCGGTTCAGATACGCAGTATTTT. Translation: CASSYEASGSDTQYF.

This chain connects TRBV6-5 to TRBJ1-5, with TRBD1 matching over 9 bases. J lost 9 bases, V lost 9 bases, and 6 bases had no gene match. CDR1 is MNHEY and CDR2 is SVGAGI in the germline V gene. The CDR3 contains 12 residues. CDR3 coding DNA: TGTGCCAGTTCAACAGGGGGCCGGCCCCAGCATTTT. This gives the protein CASSTGGRPQHF.

Concerning this clone itself: Without the conserved terminal phenylalanine or tryptophan, this CDR3 likely stems from a read error. The DNA is left out, because the CDR3 cannot be placed on it with certainty; the CDR3 is given as TCRdb lists it. The chain is built from TRBV7-2 and TRBJ2-7; the table assigns TRBD1, which was not confirmed against the DNA. Germline V lookup: CDR1 SGHTA, CDR2 FQGNSA. A total of 11 residues make up the CDR3, ends included. The CDR3 region is CASSANRQERG.

The chain has TRBV7-2 and TRBJ2-7; a weak D match, TRBD1 (5 bases). The CDR3 runs 15 residues. Germline values: CDR1 SGHTA, CDR2 FQGNSA. Trimming took off 5 bases at V and 1 base at J, with 15 bases between the two ends. The CDR3 nucleotides are TGTGCCAGCAGCCCAAACCCTAGACAGTCCTACGAGCAGTACTTC. Translated, it gives CASSPNPRQSYEQYF. The whole variable domain, filled in from reference TRBV7-2 and TRBJ2-7, reads GAGVSQSPSNKVTEKGKDVELRCDPISGHTALYWYRQSLGQGLEFLIYFQGNSAPDKSGLPSDRFSAERTGGSVSTLTIQRTQQEDSAVYLCASSPNPRQSYEQYFGPGTRLTVT.

The rearrangement joins TRBV7-2 to TRBJ1-6; D is undetermined. The CDR3 is made up of 14 amino acids. Between the trimmed V and J ends, which lost 3 bases and 10 bases, there was a span of 13 bases. CDR1 and CDR2 (germline): SGHTA, FQGNSA. The CDR3 region is CASSFTPGFSPLHF. The CDR3 region has the DNA TGTGCCAGCAGCTTTACGCCCGGGTTCTCACCCCTCCACTTT.

Concerning this clone itself: The same CDR3 arises from other DNA sequences in this sample as well. The rearrangement joins TRBV7-9 to TRBJ1-1, with D possibly being TRBD1 (5 bases). The CDR3 is 13 amino acids. Trimming left V 3 bases short and J 1 base short, with 6 bases between. Germline CDR1 is SEHNR and CDR2 is FQNEAQ (reference sequence). The CDR3 sequence is CASSFQGNTEAFF. The CDR3 DNA reads TGTGCCAGCAGCTTCCAGGGGAACACTGAAGCTTTCTTT.

The chain combines TRBV30 with TRBJ1-4; TRBD1 aligns across 10 bases. Looked up from germline, CDR1 is GTSNPN and CDR2 is SVGIG (reference sequence). The CDR3 totals 11 residues. The V and J ends lost 3 bases and 13 bases, in that order; junction bases with no gene match: 2. Written as DNA, the CDR3 is TGTGCCTGGAGCCGGGACAGGGGACTGTTTTTT. Encoded protein: CAWSRDRGLFF.

The gene calls are TRBV10-3 and TRBJ2-3; 8 positions agree with TRBD1. This CDR3 contains 15 residues. With 4 bases clipped from V and 0 bases from J, the junction kept 3 bases outside the gene matches. Per the germline V gene, CDR1 is ENHRY and CDR2 is SYGVKD. The CDR3 nucleotides read TGTGCCATCAGTGGACAGGGGACTAGCACAGATACGCAGTATTTT. It specifies CAISGQGTSTDTQYF.

The chain uses TRBV30 and TRBJ1-4, with a tentative D call TRBD1 (5 bases). The V gene's germline CDR1 is GTSNPN and CDR2 SVGIG (reference sequence). This CDR3 contains 15 residues. V was trimmed by 0 bases and J by 7 bases, leaving 15 bases between them. The CDR3 loop is CAWSVPGRAVEKLFF. DNA for the CDR3: TGTGCCTGGAGTGTACCCGGCAGGGCCGTTGAAAAACTGTTTTTT.

The V and J genes are TRBV3-1 (or the pseudogene TRBV3-2) and TRBJ2-5; 11 bases map to TRBD2. The V gene's germline CDR1 is LGHDT and CDR2 YNNKEL (reference sequence). The CDR3 has 14 residues. Germline trimming cut 4 bases from V and 5 bases from J; bases unmatched to any gene: 3. In DNA form, the CDR3 reads TGTGCCAGCAGCCCAGTAGCGGGAGGGGAGACCCAGTACTTC. It is translated as CASSPVAGGETQYF.

The chain carries TRBV2 and TRBJ2-5; possible D gene TRBD1, 6 bases. The V end was cut by 7 bases, the J end by 4 bases, with 19 bases between. CDR3 length equals 15 residues. Germline CDR1 is SNHLY and CDR2 is FYNNEI. The CDR3 coding sequence is TGTGCCAGCAATCGTCACAATCTACAGGGAGAGACCCAGTACTTC. It translates to CASNRHNLQGETQYF.